This is a list of T cell receptor beta chains from one sample in a study of cytomegalovirus exposure and HLA in healthy donors. Profiling relied on immunoSEQ multiplex PCR, and the TCRdb table lists in-frame clones only, not all of them. The data hold some 200,000 clones, with more than 75% observed a single time. Sequencing was carried out using PBMCs. Every receptor here comes from a woman aged 18-29 years in good health and CMV-seronegative. CDR3s include the opening cysteine and the closing phenylalanine or tryptophan. Fields, in order: clone size, J gene, D gene, V gene, CDR3 protein, CDR3 DNA. D genes are given only for firm matches. Only part of the rows carry a size: once, few, many, or a class if the clone is expanded.

abundance: .
j_gene: TRBJ1-5
d_gene: TRBD1
v_gene: TRBV18
CDR3aa: CASSPLGTGNNQPQHF
CDR3nt: TGTGCCAGCTCACCGTTAGGGACAGGGAACAATCAGCCCCAGCATTTT

abundance: .
j_gene: TRBJ1-2
d_gene: .
v_gene: TRBV20-1
CDR3aa: CSVESYGYTF
CDR3nt: TGCAGCGTCGAGAGCTATGGCTACACCTTC

abundance: .
j_gene: TRBJ2-7
d_gene: .
v_gene: TRBV7-8
CDR3aa: CASSLGAEGSQYF
CDR3nt: TGTGCCAGTAGTTTAGGGGCAGAGGGAAGTCAGTACTTC

abundance: .
j_gene: TRBJ2-7
d_gene: TRBD1
v_gene: TRBV2
CDR3aa: CASSEAGQGYEQYF
CDR3nt: TGTGCCAGCAGTGAAGCGGGACAGGGTTACGAGCAGTACTTC

abundance: few
j_gene: TRBJ2-3
d_gene: TRBD2
v_gene: TRBV5-4
CDR3aa: CASSLRLASSTDTQYF
CDR3nt: TGTGCCAGCAGCTTAAGACTAGCGTCTAGCACAGATACGCAGTATTTT

abundance: .
j_gene: TRBJ2-3
d_gene: TRBD2
v_gene: TRBV6-5
CDR3aa: CASRELAPYTDTQYF
CDR3nt: TGTGCCAGCAGGGAACTAGCGCCGTACACAGATACGCAGTATTTT

abundance: .
j_gene: TRBJ2-7
d_gene: TRBD2
v_gene: TRBV30
CDR3aa: CAWIPGLAPYEQYF
CDR3nt: TGTGCCTGGATACCGGGACTAGCGCCCTACGAGCAGTACTTC

abundance: few
j_gene: TRBJ1-5
d_gene: .
v_gene: TRBV6-1
CDR3aa: CASSVLQPQHF
CDR3nt: TGTGCCAGCAGTGTACTTCAGCCCCAGCATTTT

abundance: .
j_gene: TRBJ1-2
d_gene: .
v_gene: TRBV2
CDR3aa: CASSEERRGFDGYTF
CDR3nt: TGTGCCAGCAGTGAAGAGAGAAGGGGTTTTGACGGCTACACCTTC

abundance: .
j_gene: TRBJ2-3
d_gene: .
v_gene: TRBV7-9
CDR3aa: CASSFGGTDTQYF
CDR3nt: TGTGCCAGCAGCTTTGGGGGGACAGATACGCAGTATTTT

abundance: once
j_gene: TRBJ1-3
d_gene: .
v_gene: TRBV6-6
CDR3aa: CASSYEGGHRNTIYF
CDR3nt: TGTGCCAGCAGTTACGAAGGGGGTCATAGAAACACCATATATTTT

abundance: .
j_gene: TRBJ1-2
d_gene: .
v_gene: TRBV15
CDR3aa: CATSRDQTGSYGYTF
CDR3nt: TGTGCCACCAGCAGAGATCAAACAGGGAGTTATGGCTACACCTTC

abundance: .
j_gene: TRBJ1-1
d_gene: .
v_gene: TRBV9
CDR3aa: CASSASGVTEAFF
CDR3nt: TGTGCCAGCAGCGCATCAGGGGTCACTGAAGCTTTCTTT

abundance: .
j_gene: TRBJ2-2
d_gene: .
v_gene: TRBV28
CDR3aa: CASSRGGVNTGELFF
CDR3nt: TGTGCCAGCAGTCGAGGGGGTGTGAACACCGGGGAGCTGTTTTTT

abundance: .
j_gene: TRBJ2-7
d_gene: TRBD2
v_gene: TRBV6-1
CDR3aa: CASSEALAGVGYYEQYF
CDR3nt: TGTGCCAGCAGTGAAGCCCTAGCGGGAGTCGGCTATTACGAGCAGTACTTC

abundance: .
j_gene: TRBJ1-2
d_gene: .
v_gene: TRBV7-2
CDR3aa: CASSFPGLRYTF
CDR3nt: TGTGCCAGCAGCTTTCCGGGACTCCGCTACACCTTC

abundance: .
j_gene: TRBJ2-7
d_gene: TRBD1
v_gene: TRBV5-6
CDR3aa: CASSWGQGYEQYF
CDR3nt: TGTGCCAGCAGCTGGGGACAGGGCTACGAGCAGTACTTC

abundance: .
j_gene: TRBJ2-1
d_gene: TRBD1
v_gene: TRBV6-1
CDR3aa: CASPGQGAVDEQFF
CDR3nt: TGTGCCAGCCCGGGACAGGGGGCCGTAGATGAGCAGTTCTTC